The rows below give T cell receptor beta chains drawn from one sample of a study of graft-versus-host responses after intestinal transplantation. Their antigens remain unidentified. TCRdb's table, derived via immunoSEQ multiplex PCR, lists solely in-frame clones and lacks some. The sample has about 84,000 clones, 91% seen once. The sequencing here drew on unstimulated CD4+ T cells sorted from spleen or lymph node cells, taken before transplant. The source of these receptors is a human donor who was the organ donor for an intestinal transplant. CDR3s leave out the opening cysteine and the closing phenylalanine or tryptophan.

v_gene	CDR3aa
TRBV14	ASSQRLIGLAGMFGTQY
TRBV28	ASSPRILREQY
TRBV29-1	SVEGEKDRGYGYT
TRBV19	ASSKETGSSYEQY
TRBV9	ASSPSGGSMISETQY
TRBV5-3	ARSSQPGLAGHTDTQY
TRBV5-1	ASSFFPGQGTRALH
TRBV6-5	ASSSSGSRSNEQF
TRBV10-3	AISDPFLGADTQY
TRBV9	ASSLRDRAGSGNTIY
TRBV6-5	ASSPWTDNYGYT
TRBV7-9	ASSTGTGVMTGELF
TRBV27	ASRISGNIPYEQY
TRBV28	ASSEASGVHNEQF
TRBV6-6	ASSFQGPDYEQY
TRBV7-9	ASSLAGSYNEQF
TRBV5-1	ASSLLASGGHSDTQY